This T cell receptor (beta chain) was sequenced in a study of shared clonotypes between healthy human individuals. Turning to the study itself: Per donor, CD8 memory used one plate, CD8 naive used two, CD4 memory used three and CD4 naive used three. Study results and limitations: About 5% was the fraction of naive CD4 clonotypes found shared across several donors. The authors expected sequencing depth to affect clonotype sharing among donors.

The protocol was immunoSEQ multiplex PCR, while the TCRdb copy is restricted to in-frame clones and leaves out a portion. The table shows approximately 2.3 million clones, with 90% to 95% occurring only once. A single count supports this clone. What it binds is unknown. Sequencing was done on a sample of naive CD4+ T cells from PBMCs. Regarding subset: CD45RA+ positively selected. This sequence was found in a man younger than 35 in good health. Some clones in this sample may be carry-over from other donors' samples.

CDR3 amino acids: CASSLSQTSSYNSPLHF. The DNA of the CDR3 is TGTGCCAGCAGTTTGAGTCAGACGAGCTCCTATAATTCACCCCTCCACTTT. The V gene is TRBV28, the J gene TRBJ1-6, with no clear D. Trimming left V 3 bases short and J 0 bases short, with 12 bases between. Per the germline V gene, CDR1 is MDHEN and CDR2 is SYDVKM. The CDR3 totals 17 residues.